The rows below give T cell receptor beta chains drawn from one sample of a study of CD8 T cells in ankylosing spondylitis. TCRdb analysed the 5' RACE reads with MiXCR anew, one entry per CDR3 protein. This sample has around 250,000 distinct CDR3 sequences, with around a tenth found just once. Sequencing input: blood, either unsorted or a sorted T cell fraction (not recorded which). Source of these receptors: a male donor with ankylosing spondylitis or in good health (not recorded which). Both conserved end residues are part of each CDR3. D genes are given only for firm matches. Clone size is shown for a subset of rows, as once, few, many or a class of expanded clone.

>TRBD1|.|TRBV6-1|TRBJ1-5
TGTGCCAGCAGTCGGGACAGCGATAGCAATCAGCCCCAGCATTTT
CASSRDSDSNQPQHF
>.|many|TRBV20-1|TRBJ2-3
TGCAGTGCTAGGCTACTAGGAGATACGCAGTATTTT
CSARLLGDTQYF
>.|.|TRBV20-1|TRBJ1-2
TGCAGTGCTAGAGAAGGGCAGGAAAATGGCTACACCTTC
CSAREGQENGYTF
>.|.|TRBV27|TRBJ2-5
TGTGCCACAGGGTATGCGACCCAAGAGACCCAGTACTTC
CATGYATQETQYF
>.|.|TRBV10-3|TRBJ1-3
TGTGCCATCAGTGAGTCTGGAAACACCATATATTTT
CAISESGNTIYF
>.|many|TRBV27|TRBJ1-1
TGTGCCAGCAGTTTTATCGATTTTCAGGGTAATCCAGCTTTCTTT
CASSFIDFQGNPAFF
>TRBD1|many|TRBV25-1|TRBJ1-6
TGTGCCAGCAGTGCCCACACCGGGACAGGGGTTTCACCCCTCCACTTT
CASSAHTGTGVSPLHF
>TRBD2|many|TRBV12-3/TRBV12-4|TRBJ2-5
TGTGCCAGCAGACCACCTGGGACTACGGAGACCCAGTACTTC
CASRPPGTTETQYF
>.|.|TRBV5-1|TRBJ2-2
TGCGCCAGCAGCTTGGTCGAAGAAGGCACCGGGGAGCTGTTTTTT
CASSLVEEGTGELFF
>.|many|TRBV29-1|TRBJ1-3
TGCAGCGCGACCTCTGGAAACACCATATATTTT
CSATSGNTIYF
>TRBD2|many|TRBV20-1|TRBJ2-5
TGCAGTGCCCCCGTCCTAGCGGCAAAAGAGACCCAGTACTTC
CSAPVLAAKETQYF
>.|many|TRBV29-1|TRBJ2-1
TGCAGCGTTGTCGTGGGGTCCTACAATGAGCAGTTCTTC
CSVVVGSYNEQFF
>TRBD2|few|TRBV28|TRBJ2-7
TGTGCCAGCAGACCCCGGACTAGCGGGAGGACCTACGAGCAGTACTTC
CASRPRTSGRTYEQYF
>.|few|TRBV7-9|TRBJ2-1
TGTGCCAGCAGTCTTCCCGGGACTGGATCCTACAATGAGCAGTTCTTC
CASSLPGTGSYNEQFF
>.|many|TRBV6-1|TRBJ1-1
TGTGCCAGCAGTGAATTTACAGAACTTACTGAAGCTTTCTTT
CASSEFTELTEAFF
>TRBD2|many|TRBV5-1|TRBJ2-3
TGCGCCAGCAGACAAAGACTAGCGTACCGCACAGATACGCAGTATTTT
CASRQRLAYRTDTQYF
>.|many|TRBV25-1|TRBJ2-5
TGTGCCAGCAGTGTTACGGGTTACCAAGAGACCCAGTACTTC
CASSVTGYQETQYF
>.|many|TRBV4-2|TRBJ1-5
TGTGCCAGCAGCCAAGCGCCCCGATCGGGACAGCCCCAGCATTTT
CASSQAPRSGQPQHF
>.|many|TRBV24-1|TRBJ1-2
TGTGCCACCAGGAACCGCAGCGGCTATGGCTACACCTTC
CATRNRSGYGYTF
>.|.|TRBV24-1|TRBJ2-5
TGTGCCACCAGTGAGGGCTGGGAGACCCAGTACTTC
CATSEGWETQYF
>.|.|TRBV20-1|TRBJ1-2
TGCAGTGCCACAAATCCTAGGAACTATGGCTACACCTTC
CSATNPRNYGYTF
>.|few|TRBV6-1|TRBJ2-1
TGTGCCAGCAGACCCAGGACAGGGGAAACGGGAGGGCCTAGCAATGAGCAGTTCTTC
CASRPRTGETGGPSNEQFF
>.|many|TRBV5-1|TRBJ2-2
TGCGCCAGCAGATTGATCGTTGGCGGGGAGCTGTTTTTT
CASRLIVGGELFF
>TRBD1|few|TRBV6-6|TRBJ1-6
TGTGCCAGCAGTTACTCGGGACAGCCGGGGAGTTCACCCCTCCACTTT
CASSYSGQPGSSPLHF
>.|many|TRBV11-2|TRBJ1-2
TGTGCCAGCAGCTTAGACAGGGGCGACTATGGCTACACCTTC
CASSLDRGDYGYTF
>TRBD2|many|TRBV5-5|TRBJ2-2
TGTGCCAGCAGCCTGACTAGCGGGGGACCTAACACCGGGGAGCTGTTTTTT
CASSLTSGGPNTGELFF
>.|many|TRBV4-1|TRBJ2-4
TGCGCCAGCAGCCAAGCCGGGACGGTTAAAAACATTCAGTACTTC
CASSQAGTVKNIQYF
>TRBD2|many|TRBV5-1|TRBJ2-2
TGCGCCAGCAGCTTACGGACTAGCCAGAACACCGGGGAGCTGTTTTTT
CASSLRTSQNTGELFF
>.|.|TRBV20-1|TRBJ2-6
TGCACTTCGAGAGGGGCCAACGTCCTGACTTTC
CTSRGANVLTF
>.|.|TRBV29-1|TRBJ2-2
TGCAGCGTTGACAGCGCGAACACCGGGGAGCTGTTTTTT
CSVDSANTGELFF
>.|.|TRBV18|TRBJ1-5
TGTGCCAGCTCGGCGTACGCTCAGCCCCAGCATTTT
CASSAYAQPQHF
>.|many|TRBV7-6|TRBJ1-5
TGTGCCAGCAGCTTCCAACCTGATCAGCCCCAGCATTTT
CASSFQPDQPQHF
>.|many|TRBV15|TRBJ1-4
TGTGCCACCAGCAGGAGACAGTTAGGGGAAAAACTGTTTTTT
CATSRRQLGEKLFF
>.|few|TRBV29-1|TRBJ2-1
TGCAGCGCCCTGAATAGTTCCCATGAGCAGTTCTTC
CSALNSSHEQFF
>TRBD1|many|TRBV4-1|TRBJ2-3
TGCGCCAGCAGCCAAACGCAAACCTCAGGGGGCGTTTATGGTACGCAGTATTTT
CASSQTQTSGGVYGTQYF
>TRBD1|many|TRBV10-3|TRBJ2-7
TGTGCCATCAGTTCACTAACCGGGACAGGGGAGTGGTCAGCCTACGAGCAGTACTTC
CAISSLTGTGEWSAYEQYF
>TRBD1|many|TRBV12-3/TRBV12-4|TRBJ1-1
TGTGCCAGCACTACAGGGGGCGTGGAGACTGAAGCTTTCTTT
CASTTGGVETEAFF
>.|many|TRBV28|TRBJ2-5
TGTGCCAGCAGTTTCCGGTTTAAGACCGGGGAGACCCAGTACTTC
CASSFRFKTGETQYF
>.|many|TRBV12-3/TRBV12-4|TRBJ1-6
TGTGCCAGCTCCCTGTATAATTCACCCCTCCACTTT
CASSLYNSPLHF
>TRBD2|many|TRBV12-3/TRBV12-4|TRBJ2-5
TGTGCCAGCACTACACTAGCGGAAGAGACCCAGTACTTC
CASTTLAEETQYF
>TRBD2|many|TRBV5-1|TRBJ2-7
TGCGCCAGCAGCTCACCTAGTCGGAGCGGGAGGATTACCTACGAGCAGTACTTC
CASSSPSRSGRITYEQYF
>.|few|TRBV11-3|TRBJ2-1
TGTGCCAGCAGCGGCCGGGACACACCTTACAATGAGCAGTTCTTC
CASSGRDTPYNEQFF
>TRBD1|.|TRBV5-1|TRBJ2-7
TGCGCCAGCAGCCCCCGGGACAGGGGGCTGCCCTACGAGCAGTACTTC
CASSPRDRGLPYEQYF
>.|.|TRBV5-1|TRBJ1-1
TGCGCCAGCAGCTTGGTTGGCACCATGAACACTGAAGCTTTCTTT
CASSLVGTMNTEAFF